The 22 T cell receptor beta chains listed next were all sequenced from one sample in a study of monozygotic twins with inflammatory bowel disease. Using the 5' RACE reads, TCRdb records one entry per CDR3 protein without DNA. The sample totals 350,000 to 500,000 distinct CDR3 sequences; its top ten clones hold more than 2%. The specimen was blood. The receptor source for this set is a human donor with ulcerative colitis or Crohn's disease, or a healthy co-twin of an affected twin (not recorded which).

The chain uses TRBV5-1 and TRBJ1-6; the TRBD1 assignment by TCRdb is unverifiable without DNA. CDR3 size: 15 residues. Germline loops: CDR1 SGHRS, CDR2 YFSETQ. The CDR3 loop is CASSLDGGHSSPLHF.

The gene calls are TRBV6-6 and TRBJ2-1. The CDR3 runs to 11 residues. The germline gives CDR1 MNHNY, CDR2 SVGAGI (reference sequence). The CDR3 loop reads CASSVTYEQFF.

This chain uses TRBV4-3 with TRBJ1-5. CDR3 length equals 15 residues. Germline values: CDR1 LGHNA, CDR2 YSLEER. The CDR3 protein is CASSQDLSRNQPQHF.

The gene calls are TRBV15 and TRBJ2-5; TCRdb selects TRBD1, and the lack of DNA leaves this call unchecked. Per germline, CDR1 LNHNV and CDR2 YYDKDF (reference sequence). This CDR3 has 15 residues. CDR3 loop: CATSRDVAGQETQYF.

The chain recombines TRBV27 with TRBJ1-5. The germline V gene has CDR1 MNHEY and CDR2 SMNVEV (reference sequence). The CDR3 runs 15 residues. CDR3 region: CASSSLGSYNQPQHF.

The chain uses TRBV20-1 and TRBJ2-7; no DNA is available, so the TRBD1 call from TCRdb remains unchecked. Germline CDR1 and CDR2: DFQATT and SNEGSKA (reference sequence). The CDR3 totals 13 residues. The CDR3 region is CTAGQGISYEQYF.

This rearrangement joins TRBV11-2 to TRBJ1-3. Germline CDR1 SGHAT, CDR2 FQNNGV. There are 14 residues in the CDR3. The CDR3 loop reads CASSLSQAGNTIYF.

This chain connects TRBV4-3 to TRBJ2-1; TCRdb picks TRBD2, but there is no DNA to check that call. Germline-derived CDR1 and CDR2 are LGHNA and YSLEER. This CDR3 contains 18 residues. CDR3 in amino acids: CASSQVSGRALSYNEQFF.

The chain recombines TRBV20-1 with TRBJ2-3. The CDR3 has 12 residues. CDR1 is DFQATT and CDR2 is SNEGSKA in the germline V gene (reference sequence). CDR3: CSAGVSTDTQYF.

V gene TRBV20-1 combines with J gene TRBJ2-4; TCRdb picks TRBD1, but there is no DNA to check that call. Germline assignment: CDR1 DFQATT and CDR2 SNEGSKA (reference sequence). The CDR3 has 15 amino acids. The CDR3 protein is CSARDPWGQGNIQYF.

The rearrangement links TRBV5-4 to TRBJ2-1; the TCRdb D gene call, TRBD1, has no DNA to confirm it. The V gene's germline CDR1 is SGHNT and CDR2 YYREEE (reference sequence). The CDR3 covers 15 residues. CDR3: CASSLARTSYNEQFF.

This chain uses TRBV3-1 with TRBJ2-1; TCRdb reports TRBD2, a call that lacks DNA to check it against. CDR3 length: 15 amino acids. Per germline, CDR1 LGHDT and CDR2 YNNKEL (reference sequence). The CDR3 spells CASSQDLVSGGEQFF.

This rearrangement joins TRBV7-2 to TRBJ2-4. The V gene's germline CDR1 is SGHTA and CDR2 FQGNSA. There are 15 residues in the CDR3. CDR3 sequence reads: CASSLGNRGKNIQYF. The full variable domain, rest sourced from reference TRBV7-2 and TRBJ2-4, is GAGVSQSPSNKVTEKGKDVELRCDPISGHTALYWYRQSLGQGLEFLIYFQGNSAPDKSGLPSDRFSAERTGGSVSTLTIQRTQQEDSAVYLCASSLGNRGKNIQYFGAGTRLSVL.

This sequence joins TRBV28 and TRBJ2-2; TCRdb lists TRBD2, though no DNA is available to test this call. Germline V gives CDR1 MDHEN, CDR2 SYDVKM. CDR3 length: 15 residues. CDR3 amino acids: CASSLWAGVTGELFF.

The rearrangement joins TRBV15 to TRBJ1-2. The CDR3 consists of 14 residues. The germline CDR1 and CDR2 sequences are LNHNV and YYDKDF (reference sequence). The CDR3 here is CATSRDLGLYGYTF.

The genes are TRBV20-1 and TRBJ2-3; TCRdb calls TRBD1, which cannot be checked without DNA. Germline assignment: CDR1 DFQATT and CDR2 SNEGSKA (reference sequence). This CDR3 is 14 amino acids long. CDR3 amino acids: CSAVAGTATDTQYF.

This chain links TRBV4-2 with TRBJ1-2. There are 14 residues in the CDR3. Looked up from germline, CDR1 is LGHNA and CDR2 is YNFKEQ. The CDR3 spells CASSQDRTGYGYTF.

The rearrangement uses TRBV29-1 and TRBJ2-6; TCRdb designates TRBD1, a call that cannot be tested without DNA. This CDR3 spans 15 amino acids. Germline V CDR1 and CDR2: SQVTM, ANQGSEA. CDR3 amino acids: CSVDTGSSGANVLTF. Based on the CDR3 plus reference TRBV29-1 and TRBJ2-6, the full variable domain is SAVISQKPSRDICQRGTSLTIQCQVDSQVTMMFWYRQQPGQSLTLIATANQGSEATYESGFVIDKFPISRPNLTFSTLTVSNMSPEDSSIYLCSVDTGSSGANVLTFGAGSRLTVL.

The chain couples TRBV5-1 to TRBJ2-1. CDR3 length: 12 residues. Germline lookup yields CDR1 SGHRS and CDR2 YFSETQ. The CDR3: CASSLRHNEQFF.

The chain uses TRBV10-3 and TRBJ1-2; TCRdb returns TRBD1, unconfirmable since there is no DNA. The CDR3 spans 14 residues. Germline values: CDR1 ENHRY, CDR2 SYGVKD. This CDR3 is CAITPDREGKGYTF.

V is TRBV12-3 or TRBV12-4 and J is TRBJ2-7; TCRdb names TRBD1, which stays unverified in the absence of DNA. This CDR3 region has 14 residues. CDR3 protein: CASSWAGSPYEQYF.

The genes are TRBV3-1 and TRBJ1-6; the TCRdb D gene call, TRBD1, has no DNA to confirm it. Germline loops: CDR1 LGHDT, CDR2 YNNKEL (reference sequence). This CDR3 has 16 residues. The chain's CDR3 is CASSQDGGQGIAPLHF.